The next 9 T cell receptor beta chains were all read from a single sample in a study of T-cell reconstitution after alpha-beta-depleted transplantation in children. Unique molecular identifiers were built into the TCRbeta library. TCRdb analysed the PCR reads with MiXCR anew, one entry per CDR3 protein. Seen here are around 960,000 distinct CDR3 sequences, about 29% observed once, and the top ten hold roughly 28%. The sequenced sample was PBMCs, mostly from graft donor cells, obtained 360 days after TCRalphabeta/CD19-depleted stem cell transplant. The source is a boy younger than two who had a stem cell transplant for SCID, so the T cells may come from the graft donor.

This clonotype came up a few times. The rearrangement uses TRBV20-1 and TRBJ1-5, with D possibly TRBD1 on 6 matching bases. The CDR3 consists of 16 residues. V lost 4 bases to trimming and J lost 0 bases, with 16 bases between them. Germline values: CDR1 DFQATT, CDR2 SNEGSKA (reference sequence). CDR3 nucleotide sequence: TGCAGTGCTAACCCCGGGGGGCCTTATAGCAATCAGCCCCAGCATTTT. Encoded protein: CSANPGGPYSNQPQHF.

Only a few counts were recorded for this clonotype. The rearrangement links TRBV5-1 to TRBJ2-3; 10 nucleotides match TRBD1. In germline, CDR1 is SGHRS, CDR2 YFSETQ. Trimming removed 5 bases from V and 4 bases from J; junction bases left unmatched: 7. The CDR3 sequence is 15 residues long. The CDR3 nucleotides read TGCGCCAGCAGACCGACAGGGGGCACGTCAGATACGCAGTATTTT. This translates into CASRPTGGTSDTQYF.

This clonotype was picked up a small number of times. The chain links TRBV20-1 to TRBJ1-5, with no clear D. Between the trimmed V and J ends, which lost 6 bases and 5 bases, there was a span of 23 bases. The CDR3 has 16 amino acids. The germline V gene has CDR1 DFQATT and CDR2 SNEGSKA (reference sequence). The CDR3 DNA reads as TGCAGTGCGCGCACCGGGTTATTCATGGGCGATCAGCCCCAGCATTTT. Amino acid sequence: CSARTGLFMGDQPQHF.

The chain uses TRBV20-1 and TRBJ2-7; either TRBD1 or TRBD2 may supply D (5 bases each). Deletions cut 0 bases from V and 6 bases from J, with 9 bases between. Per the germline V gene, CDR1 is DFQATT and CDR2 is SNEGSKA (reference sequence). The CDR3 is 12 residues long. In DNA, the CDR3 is TGCAGTGCTAGAGATCTGAGGGGCGAGCAGTACTTC. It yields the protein CSARDLRGEQYF.

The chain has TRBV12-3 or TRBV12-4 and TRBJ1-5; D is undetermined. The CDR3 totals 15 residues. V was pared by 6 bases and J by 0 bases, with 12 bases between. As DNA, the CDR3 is TGTGCCAGCAGCGCGGGTCCTGATAGCAATCAGCCCCAGCATTTT. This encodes CASSAGPDSNQPQHF.

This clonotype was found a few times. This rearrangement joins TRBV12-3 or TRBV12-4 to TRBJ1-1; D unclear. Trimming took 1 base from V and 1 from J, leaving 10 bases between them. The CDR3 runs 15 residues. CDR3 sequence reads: CASSLGFGRNTEAFF. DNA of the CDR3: TGTGCCAGCAGTTTAGGTTTCGGGAGGAACACTGAAGCTTTCTTT.

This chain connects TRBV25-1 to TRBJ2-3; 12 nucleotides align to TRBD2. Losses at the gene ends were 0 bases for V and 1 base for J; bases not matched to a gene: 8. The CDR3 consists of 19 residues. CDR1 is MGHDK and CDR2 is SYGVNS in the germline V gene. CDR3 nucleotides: TGTGCCAGCAGTGAATATCGGCCCGGACTAGCGGGGCGCACAGATACGCAGTATTTT. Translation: CASSEYRPGLAGRTDTQYF.

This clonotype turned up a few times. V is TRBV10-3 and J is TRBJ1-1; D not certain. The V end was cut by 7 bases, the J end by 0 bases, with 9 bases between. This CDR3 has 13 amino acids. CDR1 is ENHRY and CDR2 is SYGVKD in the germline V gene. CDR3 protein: CAIMEIMNTEAFF. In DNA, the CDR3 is TGTGCCATCATGGAGATCATGAACACTGAAGCTTTCTTT.

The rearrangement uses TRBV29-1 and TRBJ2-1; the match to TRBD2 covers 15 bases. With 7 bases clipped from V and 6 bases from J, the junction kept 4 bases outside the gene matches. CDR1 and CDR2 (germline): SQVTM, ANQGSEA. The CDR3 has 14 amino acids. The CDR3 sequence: CSAQGLAGGNEQFF. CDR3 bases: TGCAGCGCCCAGGGACTAGCGGGGGGCAATGAGCAGTTCTTC.